The 10 T cell receptor beta chains below all came from one sample that was sequenced in a study of blood T cells in healthy people across ages. Primers used in a second PCR of roughly 6 to 12 cycles were a sample-barcoded 5' primer and a J-beta primer mix. TCRdb reprocessed the 5' RACE reads with MiXCR, giving one entry per CDR3 protein. The sample carries about 840,000 distinct CDR3 sequences, about 28% recorded once. These data were also reused for a study on T cells of mothers and their children.

Sequencing input: blood. Receptor source: a middle-aged woman in good health.

Many counts were recorded for this clonotype. The chain links TRBV7-3 to TRBJ2-1; no definite D call. CDR3 length equals 13 residues. V was trimmed by 5 bases and J by 7 bases, leaving 12 bases between them. The germline gives CDR1 SGHTA, CDR2 FQGTGA. Here the CDR3 reads CASSPSAVNEQFF. CDR3 nucleotide sequence: TGTGCCAGCAGCCCCTCGGCCGTGAATGAGCAGTTCTTC.

The rearrangement links TRBV28 to TRBJ2-1; perhaps TRBD2 as D (6 bases). V was cut by 7 bases and J by 1 base, with 17 bases left in between. Germline V gene data show CDR1 as MDHEN and CDR2 as SYDVKM. CDR3 length: 16 residues. DNA for the CDR3: TGTGCCAGCAATACACCGGGACTGGCGTCCTACAATGAGCAGTTCTTC. As protein: CASNTPGLASYNEQFF.

The gene calls are TRBV4-2 and TRBJ2-7, with no clear D. Trimming removed 5 bases at V and 1 base at J, with 15 bases between. This CDR3 region has 15 residues. Germline V gene sequence: CDR1 LGHNA, CDR2 YNFKEQ. CDR3 amino acids: CASSLPPDGSYEQYF. The CDR3 bases are TGTGCCAGCAGCTTACCCCCCGACGGATCCTACGAGCAGTACTTC.

This clonotype was recorded a few times. With a much larger clone just one base away, this may be a read error. The chain couples TRBV28 to TRBJ2-1; TRBD1 agrees at 7 bases. The assigned J gene may be wrong: the sequence end matches TRBJ2-7 better. The CDR3 totals 15 residues. Germline V gene lookup returns CDR1 MDHEN and CDR2 SYDVKM. The DNA for the CDR3 is TGTGCCAGCAGTCCCGACAGGGTTATCAACAATGAGCAGTACTTC. This sequence encodes CASSPDRVINNEQYF.

The V gene is TRBV28, the J gene TRBJ2-7, with 8 bases that match TRBD2. Per germline, CDR1 MDHEN and CDR2 SYDVKM. The CDR3 consists of 11 residues. J was trimmed by 11 bases and V by 3 bases; bases with no gene match: 3. CDR3 DNA: TGTGCCAGCAGTTTTAAGCGGGGGAAGTACTTC. This gives the protein CASSFKRGKYF.

The rearrangement uses TRBV10-3 and TRBJ2-1; D may be TRBD2 (10 bases). Trimming shortened V by 6 bases and J by 7 bases, and 25 bases separated the two germline ends. This CDR3 has 17 amino acids. Germline V CDR1 and CDR2: ENHRY, SYGVKD. The DNA of the CDR3 is TGTGCCATCAGCCGCCCGGGACTAGCGACAGGGGGGAATGAGCAGTTCTTC. Amino acid sequence: CAISRPGLATGGNEQFF.

V usage is TRBV7-3 and J usage is TRBJ2-1, with unresolved D. CDR3 length equals 13 residues. Between the trimmed V and J ends, which lost 2 bases and 5 bases, there was a span of 7 bases. Germline CDR1 is SGHTA and CDR2 is FQGTGA. CDR3 region: CASSLPPDNEQFF. CDR3 coding DNA: TGTGCCAGCAGCTTACCCCCCGACAATGAGCAGTTCTTC.

The chain carries TRBV19 and TRBJ1-5; the D is unclear. This CDR3 region has 13 residues. CDR1 is LNHDA, CDR2 SQIVND, per germline (reference sequence). V lost 7 bases and J 7 bases, leaving 14 bases between the germline ends. CDR3 region: CASTEIAGQPQHF. CDR3 sequence (DNA): TGTGCCAGTACCGAAATCGCGGGCCAGCCCCAGCATTTT.

This clonotype occurred once. A read error is possible here, since a much larger clone lies one base away. V and J are TRBV11-2 and TRBJ2-4, with D possibly matching TRBD2 (5 bases). The closer fit of TRBJ2-7 to the DNA end suggests the J call may be wrong. Germline CDR1 and CDR2: SGHAT and FQNNGV. The CDR3 sequence is 14 residues long. The CDR3 coding sequence is TGTGCCTGCAGCTTAGAGAGGGTTTGGTACGAGCAGTACTTC. It translates to CACSLERVWYEQYF.

This clonotype was counted at least ten times. CDR3 amino acids: CASSLNKGSHEQYF. CDR3 bases: TGTGCCAGCAGCTTAAATAAGGGGTCACACGAGCAGTACTTC. The chain has TRBV7-3 and TRBJ2-7, with D perhaps TRBD1 (5 bases). The V end was cut by 1 base, the J end by 5 bases, with 12 bases between. The CDR3 consists of 14 residues. Germline-derived CDR1 and CDR2 are SGHTA and FQGTGA.